Shown below are 6 T cell receptor beta chains from a single sample sequenced in a study of cytomegalovirus exposure and HLA in healthy donors. Primers: 60 Vbeta forward and 13 Jbeta reverse. Method: immunoSEQ multiplex PCR; TCRdb's copy keeps in-frame clones and lacks some. The table shows around 130,000 clones, with about 75% occurring only once. The sequenced material came from PBMCs. The origin of the receptors is a woman in her thirties in good health and CMV-seronegative.

This clone was counted between two and nine times. The sample carries other DNA sequences with the same CDR3. The chain is built from TRBV7-2 and TRBJ2-3, with TRBD2 matching 11 bases. This CDR3 has 16 residues. Germline CDR1 and CDR2: SGHTA and FQGNSA. J lost 4 bases, V lost 5 bases, and 8 bases had no gene match. Written as DNA, the CDR3 is TGTGCCAGCAGCCCGATAGCGGGGGGGCCCCCAGATACGCAGTATTTT. Translated, it gives CASSPIAGGPPDTQYF.

J is TRBJ1-2 and V is TRBV6-1, with D possibly being TRBD1 (6 bases). This CDR3 is built from 14 residues. V lost 3 bases to trimming and J lost 7 bases, with 15 bases between them. The germline V gene has CDR1 MNHNS and CDR2 SASEGT. CDR3 in amino acids: CASSDGQGHGGYTF. In nucleotides, the CDR3 is TGTGCCAGCAGTGACGGTCAGGGGCACGGTGGCTACACCTTC.

The V gene is TRBV5-1, the J gene TRBJ2-2, with 10 bases aligning to TRBD1. The CDR3 length is 15 residues. The V and J ends lost 2 bases and 4 bases, in that order; junction bases with no gene match: 2. From germline, CDR1 is SGHRS and CDR2 YFSETQ. The chain's CDR3 is CASSLRTGGTGELFF. In nucleotides, the CDR3 is TGCGCCAGCAGCTTACGGACAGGGGGCACCGGGGAGCTGTTTTTT.

The chain combines TRBV19 with TRBJ1-1; a weak D match, TRBD1 (5 bases). The CDR3 consists of 16 residues. Germline CDR1 reads LNHDA; CDR2 reads SQIVND (reference sequence). The V gene lost 6 bases and the J gene lost 3 bases, with 20 bases spanning the gap. CDR3 region: CASRLYAYEGDTEAFF. For the CDR3, the DNA is TGTGCCAGTAGGCTCTACGCATATGAAGGGGACACTGAAGCTTTCTTT.

Concerning this clone: At one end, the junction sequence differs from germline, possibly due to a read error. This chain connects TRBV23-1 to TRBJ1-2; D not certain. TRBV23-1 carries the ORF label, with uncertain function. The length of the CDR3 is 10 residues. CDR3 amino acids: CASSKWASAF. CDR3 nucleotides: TGCGCCAGCAGCAAGTGGGCTTCGGCCTTC.

Only a few counts were recorded for this clone. This chain links TRBV29-1 with TRBJ2-7; possible D gene TRBD1, 6 bases. The V end was cut by 6 bases, the J end by 2 bases, with 11 bases between. CDR1 is SQVTM and CDR2 is ANQGSEA in the germline V gene. This CDR3 is built from 12 residues. CDR3 region: CSVTGLAYEQYF. The CDR3 bases are TGCAGCGTGACAGGATTGGCCTACGAGCAGTACTTC.